One and the same sample provided the 4 T cell receptor beta chains below, sequenced in a study of blood T cell repertoires in COVID-19. Generated by immunoSEQ multiplex PCR, the TCRdb table keeps only in-frame clones and is missing some. The sample lists 250,000 to 350,000 clones; roughly 90% were seen once. Material for sequencing was PBMCs or T cells enriched from blood (not recorded which). Receptors were obtained from a man between 60 and 70 years old who had recovered from COVID-19.

The J gene is TRBJ2-1, the V gene TRBV15, with 8 bases matching TRBD2. Germline assignment: CDR1 LNHNV and CDR2 YYDKDF (reference sequence). There are 13 residues in the CDR3. Trimming took 8 bases from V and 7 from J; bases not matched to a gene: 7. The CDR3 DNA is TGTGCCACCTCAGCGGGAGTGGGTAATGAGCAGTTCTTC. Translated: CATSAGVGNEQFF.

V and J are TRBV3-1 (or the pseudogene TRBV3-2) and TRBJ1-6; TRBD1 might be the D (6 bases). The CDR3 sequence is 15 residues long. Trimming took 9 bases from V and 13 from J, leaving 25 bases between them. Germline V gene sequence: CDR1 LGHDT, CDR2 YNNKEL (reference sequence). Here the CDR3 reads CASNPSPGATEPLHF. Written as DNA, the CDR3 is TGTGCCAGTAATCCCTCGCCAGGGGCCACTGAGCCCCTCCACTTT.

The V call is TRBV12-3 or TRBV12-4, the J call TRBJ2-3, with 7 bases identical to TRBD1. The CDR3 length is 13 residues. The junction had 5 bases not matched to a gene; V was cut back by 3 bases and J by 8 bases. Written as DNA, the CDR3 is TGTGCCAGCAGTTTCCCCTCAGGGGGTACGCAGTATTTT. This sequence encodes CASSFPSGGTQYF.

This chain joins TRBV14 and TRBJ2-3; 7 bases match TRBD1. Germline V gene lookup returns CDR1 SGHDN and CDR2 FVKESK. This CDR3 comprises 16 residues. J gave up 1 base and V 5 bases, and 9 bases lay outside the gene matches. Here the CDR3 DNA reads TGTGCCAGCAGCGAGGGACAGAGCTTTGGCACAGATACGCAGTATTTT. Its protein is CASSEGQSFGTDTQYF.